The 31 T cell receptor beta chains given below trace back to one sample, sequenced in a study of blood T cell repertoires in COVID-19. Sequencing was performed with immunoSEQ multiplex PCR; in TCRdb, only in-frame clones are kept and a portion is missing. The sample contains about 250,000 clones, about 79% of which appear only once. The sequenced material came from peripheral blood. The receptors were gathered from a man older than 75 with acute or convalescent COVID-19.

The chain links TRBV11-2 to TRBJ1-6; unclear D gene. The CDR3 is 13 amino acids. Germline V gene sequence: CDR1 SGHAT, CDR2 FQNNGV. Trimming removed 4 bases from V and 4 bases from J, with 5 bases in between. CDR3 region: CASSSSYNSPLHF. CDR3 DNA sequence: TGTGCCAGCAGCTCTTCTTATAATTCACCCCTCCACTTT.

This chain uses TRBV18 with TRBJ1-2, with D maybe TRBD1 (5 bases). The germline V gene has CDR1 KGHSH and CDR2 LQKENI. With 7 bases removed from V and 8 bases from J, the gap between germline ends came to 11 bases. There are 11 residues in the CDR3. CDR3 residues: CASLTGQGYTF. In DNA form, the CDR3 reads TGTGCCAGCTTAACAGGCCAAGGCTACACCTTC.

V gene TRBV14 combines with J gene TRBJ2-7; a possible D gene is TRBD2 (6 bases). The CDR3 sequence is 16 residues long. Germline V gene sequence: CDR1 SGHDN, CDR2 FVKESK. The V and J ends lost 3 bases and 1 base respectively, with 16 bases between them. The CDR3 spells CASSQKGGVGSYEQYF. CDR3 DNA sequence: TGTGCCAGCAGCCAGAAGGGAGGTGTGGGATCCTACGAGCAGTACTTC.

The CDR3 sequence is CASSVGTSGSGGGEQYF. Written as DNA, the CDR3 is TGTGCCAGCAGCGTTGGGACTAGCGGAAGCGGGGGTGGCGAGCAGTACTTC. The genes are TRBV9 and TRBJ2-7, with TRBD2 matching 11 bases. Germline CDR1 and CDR2: SGDLS and YYNGEE. Losses at the gene ends were 2 bases for V and 6 bases for J; bases not matched to a gene: 13. The CDR3 loop spans 17 amino acids.

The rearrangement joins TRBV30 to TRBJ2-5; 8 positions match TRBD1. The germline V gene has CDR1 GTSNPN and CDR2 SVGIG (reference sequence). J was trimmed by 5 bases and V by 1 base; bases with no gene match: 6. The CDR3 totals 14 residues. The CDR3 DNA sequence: TGTGCCTGGAGTGGGCAGGGGGCCGGGGAGACCCAGTACTTC. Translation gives CAWSGQGAGETQYF. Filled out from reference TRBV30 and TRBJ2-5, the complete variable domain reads SQTIHQWPATLVQPVGSPLSLECTVEGTSNPNLYWYRQAAGRGLQLLFYSVGIGQISSEVPQNLSASRPQDRQFILSSKKLLLSDSGFYLCAWSGQGAGETQYFGPGTRLLVL.

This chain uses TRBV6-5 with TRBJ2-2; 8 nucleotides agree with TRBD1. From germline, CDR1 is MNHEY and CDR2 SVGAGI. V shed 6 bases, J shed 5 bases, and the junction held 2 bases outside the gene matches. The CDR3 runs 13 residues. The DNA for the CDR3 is TGTGCCAGCAGGCGGACAGGGACCGGGGAGCTGTTTTTT. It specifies CASRRTGTGELFF.

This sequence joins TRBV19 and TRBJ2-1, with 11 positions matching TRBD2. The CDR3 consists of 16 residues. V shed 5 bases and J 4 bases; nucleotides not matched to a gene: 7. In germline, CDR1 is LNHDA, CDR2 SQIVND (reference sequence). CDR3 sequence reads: CASSVLTSGDYNEQFF. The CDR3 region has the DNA TGTGCCAGTAGTGTCCTGACTAGCGGGGATTACAATGAGCAGTTCTTC.

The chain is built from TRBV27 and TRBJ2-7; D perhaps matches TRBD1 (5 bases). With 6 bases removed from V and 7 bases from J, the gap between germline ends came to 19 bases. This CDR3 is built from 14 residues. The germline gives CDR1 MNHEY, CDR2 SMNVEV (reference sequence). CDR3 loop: CASSPSMTALEQYF. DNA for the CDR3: TGTGCCAGCAGCCCATCAATGACAGCCCTGGAGCAGTACTTC.

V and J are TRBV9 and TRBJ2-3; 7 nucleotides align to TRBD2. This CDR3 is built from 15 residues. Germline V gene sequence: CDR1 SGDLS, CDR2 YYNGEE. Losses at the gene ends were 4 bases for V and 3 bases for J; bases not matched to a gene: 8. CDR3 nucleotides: TGTGCCAGCAGCTCCCGGACTAGTGGTACAGATACGCAGTATTTT. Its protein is CASSSRTSGTDTQYF.

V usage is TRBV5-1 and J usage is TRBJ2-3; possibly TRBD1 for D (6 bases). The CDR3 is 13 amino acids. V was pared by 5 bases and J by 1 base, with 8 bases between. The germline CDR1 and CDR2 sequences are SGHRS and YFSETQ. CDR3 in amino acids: CASSQGRTDTQYF. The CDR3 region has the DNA TGCGCCAGCAGTCAGGGGCGCACAGATACGCAGTATTTT.

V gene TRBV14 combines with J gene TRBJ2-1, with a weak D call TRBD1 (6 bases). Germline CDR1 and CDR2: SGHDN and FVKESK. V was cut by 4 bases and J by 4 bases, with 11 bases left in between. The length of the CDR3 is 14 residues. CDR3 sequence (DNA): TGTGCCAGCAGCCTCAGGGGCATTTACAATGAGCAGTTCTTC. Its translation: CASSLRGIYNEQFF. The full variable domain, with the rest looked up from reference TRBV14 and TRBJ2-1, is EAGVTQFPSHSVIEKGQTVTLRCDPISGHDNLYWYRRVMGKEIKFLLHFVKESKQDESGMPNNRFLAERTGGTYSTLKVQPAELEDSGVYFCASSLRGIYNEQFFGPGTRLTVL.

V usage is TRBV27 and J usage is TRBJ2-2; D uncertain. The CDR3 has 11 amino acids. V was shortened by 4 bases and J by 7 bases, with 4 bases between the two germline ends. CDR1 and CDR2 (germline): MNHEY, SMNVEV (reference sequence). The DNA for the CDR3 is TGTGCCAGCAGTTATAACGGGGAGCTGTTTTTT. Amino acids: CASSYNGELFF.

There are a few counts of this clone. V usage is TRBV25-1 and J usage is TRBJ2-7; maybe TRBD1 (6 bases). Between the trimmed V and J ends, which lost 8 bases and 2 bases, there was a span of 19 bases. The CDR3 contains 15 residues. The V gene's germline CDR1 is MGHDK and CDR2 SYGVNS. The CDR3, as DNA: TGTGCCAGCCGCCCAACAGGGTCTGCCACCTACGAGCAGTACTTC. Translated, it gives CASRPTGSATYEQYF.

CDR3 nucleotide sequence: TGCGCCAGACTGGACAGGGGGAACACTGAAGCTTTCTTT. As protein: CARLDRGNTEAFF. The chain recombines TRBV10-1 with TRBJ1-1; 9 nucleotides agree with TRBD1. This CDR3 comprises 13 residues. The V and J ends lost 9 bases and 1 base, in that order; junction bases with no gene match: 3. Germline CDR1 and CDR2: WNHNN and SYGVQD (reference sequence).

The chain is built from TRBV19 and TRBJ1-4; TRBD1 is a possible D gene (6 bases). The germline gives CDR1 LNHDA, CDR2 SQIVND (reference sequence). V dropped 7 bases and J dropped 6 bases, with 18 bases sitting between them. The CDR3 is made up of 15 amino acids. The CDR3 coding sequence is TGTGCCAGTACGGGTAGGGGGACCGGCGATGAAAAACTGTTTTTT. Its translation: CASTGRGTGDEKLFF.

CDR3 residues: CASSYRTGHRSYEQYF. The CDR3 nucleotides are TGTGCCAGCAGCTATCGGACAGGACATCGTTCCTACGAGCAGTACTTC. The rearrangement joins TRBV5-6 to TRBJ2-7, with 7 bases identical to TRBD1. V lost 3 bases to trimming and J lost 1 base; unmatched junction nucleotides: 10. This CDR3 has 16 residues. The germline gives CDR1 SGHDT, CDR2 YYEEEE.

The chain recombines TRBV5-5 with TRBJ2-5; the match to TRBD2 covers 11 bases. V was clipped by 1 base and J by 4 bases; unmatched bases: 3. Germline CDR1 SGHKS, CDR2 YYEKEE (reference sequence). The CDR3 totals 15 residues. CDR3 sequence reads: CASSLNSGGAETQYF. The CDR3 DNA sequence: TGTGCCAGCAGCTTGAATAGCGGGGGGGCAGAGACCCAGTACTTC.

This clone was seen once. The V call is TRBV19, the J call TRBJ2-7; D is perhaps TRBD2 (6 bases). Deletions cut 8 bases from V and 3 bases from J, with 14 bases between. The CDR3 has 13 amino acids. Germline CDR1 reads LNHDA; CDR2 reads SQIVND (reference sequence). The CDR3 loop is CASCQGTGYEQYF. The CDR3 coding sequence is TGTGCCAGTTGTCAAGGGACTGGCTACGAGCAGTACTTC.

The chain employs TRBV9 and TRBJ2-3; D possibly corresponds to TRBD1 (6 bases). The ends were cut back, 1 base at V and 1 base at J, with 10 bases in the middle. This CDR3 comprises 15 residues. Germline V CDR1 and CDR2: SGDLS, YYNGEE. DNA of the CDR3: TGTGCCAGCAGCGTAAGTGGGGGCCGCACAGATACGCAGTATTTT. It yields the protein CASSVSGGRTDTQYF.

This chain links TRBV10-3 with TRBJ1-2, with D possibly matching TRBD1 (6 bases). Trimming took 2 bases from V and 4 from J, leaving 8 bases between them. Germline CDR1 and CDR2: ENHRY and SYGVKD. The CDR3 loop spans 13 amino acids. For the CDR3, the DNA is TGTGCCATCAGTGAGGGACAGAGCTATGGCTACACCTTC. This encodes CAISEGQSYGYTF.

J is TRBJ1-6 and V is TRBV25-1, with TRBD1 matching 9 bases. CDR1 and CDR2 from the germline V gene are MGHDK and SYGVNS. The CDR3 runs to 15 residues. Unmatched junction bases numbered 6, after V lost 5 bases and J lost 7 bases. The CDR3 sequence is CASSSTGGPNSPLHF. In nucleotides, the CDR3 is TGTGCCAGCAGTTCGACAGGGGGACCCAATTCACCCCTCCACTTT.

The CDR3 loop is CASSFAFGAKNIQYF. The CDR3 nucleotides are TGTGCCAGCAGCTTCGCTTTCGGGGCCAAAAACATTCAGTACTTC. This rearrangement joins TRBV11-2 to TRBJ2-4; D not certain. There are 15 residues in the CDR3. CDR1 SGHAT and CDR2 FQNNGV come from the germline V gene. V gave up 3 bases and J gave up 1 base, with 10 bases separating them. The entire variable domain, with the rest obtained from reference TRBV11-2 and TRBJ2-4, is as follows: EAGVAQSPRYKIIEKRQSVAFWCNPISGHATLYWYQQILGQGPKLLIQFQNNGVVDDSQLPKDRFSAERLKGVDSTLKIQPAKLEDSAVYLCASSFAFGAKNIQYFGAGTRLSVL.

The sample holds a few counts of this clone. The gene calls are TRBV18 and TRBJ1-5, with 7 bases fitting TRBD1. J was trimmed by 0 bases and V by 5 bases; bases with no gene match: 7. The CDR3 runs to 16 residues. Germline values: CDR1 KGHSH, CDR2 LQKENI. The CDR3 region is CASSVGTADSNQPQHF. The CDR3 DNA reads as TGTGCCAGCTCAGTCGGGACAGCAGATAGCAATCAGCCCCAGCATTTT.

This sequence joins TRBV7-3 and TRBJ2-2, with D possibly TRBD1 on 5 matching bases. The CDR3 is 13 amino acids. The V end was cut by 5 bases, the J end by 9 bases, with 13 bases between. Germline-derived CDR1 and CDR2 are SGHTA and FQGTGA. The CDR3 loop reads CASSPGIKRELFF. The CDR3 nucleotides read TGTGCCAGCAGCCCAGGGATAAAGAGGGAGCTGTTTTTT.

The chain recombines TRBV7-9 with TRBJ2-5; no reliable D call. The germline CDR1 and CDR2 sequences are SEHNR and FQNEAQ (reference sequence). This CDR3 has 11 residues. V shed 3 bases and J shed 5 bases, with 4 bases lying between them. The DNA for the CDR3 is TGTGCCAGCAGCTTTATCGAGACCCAGTACTTC. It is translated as CASSFIETQYF.

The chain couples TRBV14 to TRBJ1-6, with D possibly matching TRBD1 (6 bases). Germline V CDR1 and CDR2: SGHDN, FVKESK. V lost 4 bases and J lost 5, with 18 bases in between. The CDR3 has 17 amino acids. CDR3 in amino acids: CASSRSNRAHNNSPLHF. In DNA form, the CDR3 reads TGTGCCAGCAGCCGTTCTAACAGGGCCCACAATAATTCACCCCTCCACTTT.

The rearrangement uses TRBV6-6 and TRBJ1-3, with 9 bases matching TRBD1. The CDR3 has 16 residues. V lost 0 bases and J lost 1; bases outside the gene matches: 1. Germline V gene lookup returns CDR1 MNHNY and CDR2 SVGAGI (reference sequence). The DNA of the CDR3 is TGTGCCAGCAGTTACTCCGGGACAGGGTCTGGAAACACCATATATTTT. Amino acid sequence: CASSYSGTGSGNTIYF.

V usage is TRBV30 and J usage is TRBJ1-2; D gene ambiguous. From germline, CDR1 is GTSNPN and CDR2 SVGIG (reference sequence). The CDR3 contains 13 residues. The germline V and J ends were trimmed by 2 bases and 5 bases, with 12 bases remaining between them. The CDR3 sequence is CAWSYTGEYGYTF. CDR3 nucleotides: TGTGCCTGGAGTTATACGGGTGAATATGGCTACACCTTC.

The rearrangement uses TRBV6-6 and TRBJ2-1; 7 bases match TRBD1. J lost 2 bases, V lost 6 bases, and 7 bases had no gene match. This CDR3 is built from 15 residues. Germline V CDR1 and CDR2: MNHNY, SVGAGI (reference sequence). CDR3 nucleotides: TGTGCCAGCAGCCTCCGGGACAGCACCTACAATGAGCAGTTCTTC. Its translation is CASSLRDSTYNEQFF.

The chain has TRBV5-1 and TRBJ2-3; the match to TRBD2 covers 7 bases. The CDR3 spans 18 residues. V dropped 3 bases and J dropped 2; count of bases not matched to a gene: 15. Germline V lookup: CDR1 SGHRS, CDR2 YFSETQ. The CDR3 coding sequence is TGCGCCAGCAGCTGGTGGGGACTATTGAGCCCCGTCACAGATACGCAGTATTTT. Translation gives CASSWWGLLSPVTDTQYF.

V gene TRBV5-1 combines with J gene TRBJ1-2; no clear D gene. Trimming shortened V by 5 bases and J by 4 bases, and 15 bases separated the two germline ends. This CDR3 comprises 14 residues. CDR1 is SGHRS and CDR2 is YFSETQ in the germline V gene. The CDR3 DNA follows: TGCGCCAGCAGTTCTATTTCCATCGGCTATGGCTACACCTTC. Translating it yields CASSSISIGYGYTF.